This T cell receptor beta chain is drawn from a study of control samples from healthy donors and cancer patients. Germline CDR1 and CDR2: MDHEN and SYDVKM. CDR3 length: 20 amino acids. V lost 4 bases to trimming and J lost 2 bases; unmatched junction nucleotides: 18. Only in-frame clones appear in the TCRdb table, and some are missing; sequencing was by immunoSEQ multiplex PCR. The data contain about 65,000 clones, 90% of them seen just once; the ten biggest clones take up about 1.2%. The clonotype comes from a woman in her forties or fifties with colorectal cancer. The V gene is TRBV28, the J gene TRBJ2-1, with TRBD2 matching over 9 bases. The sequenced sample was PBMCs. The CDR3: CASSSPFLSGRTKTYNEQFF. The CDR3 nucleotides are TGTGCCAGCAGTTCCCCGTTTTTAAGCGGGAGGACAAAAACCTACAATGAGCAGTTCTTC.